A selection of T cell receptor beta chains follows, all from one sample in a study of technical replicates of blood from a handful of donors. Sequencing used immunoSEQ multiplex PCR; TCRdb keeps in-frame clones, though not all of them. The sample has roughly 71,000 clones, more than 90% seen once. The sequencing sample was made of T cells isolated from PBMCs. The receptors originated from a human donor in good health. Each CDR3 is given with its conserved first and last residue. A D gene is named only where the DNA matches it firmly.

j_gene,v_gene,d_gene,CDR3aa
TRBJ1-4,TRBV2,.,CASSDGGAEDEKLFF
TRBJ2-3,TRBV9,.,CASSVGLARTDTQYF
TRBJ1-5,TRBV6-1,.,CASSEGPRGNSNQPQHF
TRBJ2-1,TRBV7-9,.,CASTPKSNNEQFF
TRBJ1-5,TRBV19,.,CASSIEGSLQPQHF
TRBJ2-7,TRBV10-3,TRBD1,CAISEGGDRGLFSSYEQYF
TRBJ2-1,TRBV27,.,CASSPTLAGRDNEQFF
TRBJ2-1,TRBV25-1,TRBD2,CASSGSGSSYNEQFF
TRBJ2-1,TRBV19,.,CASSIDRGSYNEQFF
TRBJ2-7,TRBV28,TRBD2,CASTTGLAFYEQYF
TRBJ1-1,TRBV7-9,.,CASSLNQGLNTEAFF
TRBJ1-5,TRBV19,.,CASSIGQGLNQPQHF
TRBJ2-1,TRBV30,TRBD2,CAQTSGRVYNEQFF
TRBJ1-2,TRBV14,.,CASSHTTGPYGYTF
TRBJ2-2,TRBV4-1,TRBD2,CASSHPRGIAGYTGELFF
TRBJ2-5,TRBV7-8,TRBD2,CASRLAGGGKETQYF
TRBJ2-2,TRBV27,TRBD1,CASSLSGTGPTGELFF
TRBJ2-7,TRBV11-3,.,CASSFVAYEQYF
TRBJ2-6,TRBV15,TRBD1,CATSRTGQVGLANVLTF
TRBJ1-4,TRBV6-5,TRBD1,CASSSLSGGVGEKLFF
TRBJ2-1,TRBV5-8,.,CASSEVFGGEVGEQFF
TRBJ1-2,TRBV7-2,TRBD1,CASSLRDSYGYTF
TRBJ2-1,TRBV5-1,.,CASSLADSGNEQFF
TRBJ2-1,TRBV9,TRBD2,CASSSRDYDNEQFF
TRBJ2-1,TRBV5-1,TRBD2,CASSLALAGGNEQFF
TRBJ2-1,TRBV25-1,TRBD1,CASSWTGGHEQFF
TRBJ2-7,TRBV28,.,CASSLWKTSGPGEQYF
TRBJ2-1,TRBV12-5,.,CASGLVGGGLAHPHEQFF
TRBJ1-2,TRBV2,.,CASSEATANYGYTF
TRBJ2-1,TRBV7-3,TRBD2,CASSFSGTSGRTNNEQFF
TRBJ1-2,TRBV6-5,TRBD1,CATLGHRGLYGYTF
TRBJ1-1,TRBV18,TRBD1,CASSRGTGDLNTEAFF
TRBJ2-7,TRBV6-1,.,CASTTRREIPYEQYF
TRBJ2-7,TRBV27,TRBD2,CASSLLAGGSLYEQYF
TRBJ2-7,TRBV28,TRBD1,CASQPRTGNEQYF
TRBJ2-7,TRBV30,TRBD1,CAWGQEAEQYF
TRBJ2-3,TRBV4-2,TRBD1,CASSQAAGTGGINTQYF
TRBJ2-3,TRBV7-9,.,CASSRLLTDTQYF
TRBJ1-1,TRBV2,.,CASSEFPPRATEAFF
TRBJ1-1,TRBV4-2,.,CASSPFSGGEAFF
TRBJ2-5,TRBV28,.,CASSLQAGGLETQYF
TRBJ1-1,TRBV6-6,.,CASSYGQGDTEAFF
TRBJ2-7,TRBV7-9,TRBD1,CASSTGPGTGFPPYEQYF
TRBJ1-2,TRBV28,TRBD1,CASLRTGGDGYTF
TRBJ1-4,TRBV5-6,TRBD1,CASSLAGQGDEKLFF
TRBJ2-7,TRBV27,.,CASGFAYEQYF
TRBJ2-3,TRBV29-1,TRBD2,CSVEGAGGQVDTQYF
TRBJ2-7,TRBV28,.,CASSSTGEGYEQYF
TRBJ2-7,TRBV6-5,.,CASSYSRTANEQYF
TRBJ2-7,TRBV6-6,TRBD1,CASSYSLYGTAAEQYF
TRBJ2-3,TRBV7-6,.,CASSLGVSTDTQYF
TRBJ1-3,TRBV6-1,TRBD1,CASSGGQVSGNTIYF
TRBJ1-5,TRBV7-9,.,CASSLEQGQPQHF